These T cell receptor beta chains were read from a single sample in a study of T cells in Graves' hyperthyroidism and ophthalmopathy. MiXCR, run by TCRdb on the multiplex PCR reads, gives a single entry per CDR3 protein. This table has approximately 530,000 distinct CDR3 sequences, over 15% appearing once. The specimen sequenced was blood. These receptors came from a woman aged 18-29 years with Graves' hyperthyroidism. CDR3s include the opening cysteine and the closing phenylalanine or tryptophan. Each record gives: V gene, clone size, J gene, D gene, CDR3 DNA, CDR3 protein. A D gene is named only where the DNA matches it firmly. Part of the rows lack a size; the others show once, few, many or a class for expanded clones.

V: TRBV5-6
size: NA
J: TRBJ2-2
D: NA
DNA: TGTGCCAGCATGGTGCCGGGGACATCGGGCACCGGGGAGCTGTTTTTT
CDR3: CASMVPGTSGTGELFF

V: TRBV12-3/TRBV12-4
size: few
J: TRBJ2-5
D: NA
DNA: TGTGCCAGCAGTTTCGAACTAGCCTACCAAGAGACCCAGTACTTC
CDR3: CASSFELAYQETQYF

V: TRBV20-1
size: few
J: TRBJ2-1
D: TRBD2
DNA: TGCAGTGCGGAGCATCTAGCGGGACAATCCTACAATGAGCAGTTCTTC
CDR3: CSAEHLAGQSYNEQFF

V: TRBV6-6
size: many
J: TRBJ1-1
D: NA
DNA: TGTGCCAGCAGTTACTCGGGTGCGAACACTGAAGCTTTCTTT
CDR3: CASSYSGANTEAFF

V: TRBV2
size: many
J: TRBJ2-5
D: TRBD2
DNA: TGTGCCAGCAGTGAACAGGCGGGGGGAGAGACCCAGTACTTC
CDR3: CASSEQAGGETQYF

V: TRBV6-5
size: many
J: TRBJ2-7
D: TRBD2
DNA: TGTGCCAGCAGTTACTCTGGGGGGGACGACGAGCAGTACTTC
CDR3: CASSYSGGDDEQYF

V: TRBV3-1
size: many
J: TRBJ1-1
D: NA
DNA: TGTGCCAGCAGCCAAGTCGCCGGAACCACTGAAGCTTTCTTT
CDR3: CASSQVAGTTEAFF

V: TRBV6-6
size: NA
J: TRBJ1-2
D: TRBD1
DNA: TGTGCCAGCAGTTACACCTTGACAGGGGATCGTTATGGCTACACCTTC
CDR3: CASSYTLTGDRYGYTF

V: TRBV12-5
size: few
J: TRBJ2-7
D: TRBD2
DNA: TGTGCTAGTGGTTTGGGACTAGCGGGGGTTTCCGAGCAGTACTTC
CDR3: CASGLGLAGVSEQYF

V: TRBV6-5
size: many
J: TRBJ2-5
D: NA
DNA: TGTGCCAGCAGTTACTCGCCATCGGGACTTCAAGAGACCCAGTACTTC
CDR3: CASSYSPSGLQETQYF

V: TRBV27
size: few
J: TRBJ2-5
D: TRBD1
DNA: TGTGCCAGCAGTTCACTCGACAGGGGGCAGCGAGAGACCCAGTACTTC
CDR3: CASSSLDRGQRETQYF

V: TRBV7-2
size: many
J: TRBJ2-3
D: NA
DNA: TGTGCCAGCAGCTTAGGAGCTAGCCCTCAGACAGATACGCAGTATTTT
CDR3: CASSLGASPQTDTQYF

V: TRBV24-1
size: few
J: TRBJ2-5
D: TRBD1
DNA: TGTGCCACCAGTGATGATTCGACAGGGGGCTTGGGAGAGACCCAGTACTTC
CDR3: CATSDDSTGGLGETQYF

V: TRBV20-1
size: many
J: TRBJ1-2
D: NA
DNA: TGCAGTGCTAGTTCGGGGGGGACATCCTATGGCTACACCTTC
CDR3: CSASSGGTSYGYTF

V: TRBV5-1
size: many
J: TRBJ2-3
D: TRBD1
DNA: TGCGCCAGCAGCTCGACAGGGATCGATACGCAGTATTTT
CDR3: CASSSTGIDTQYF

V: TRBV5-1
size: NA
J: TRBJ2-1
D: TRBD2
DNA: TGCGCCAGCAGCTTCGGAGGGACTAGCCCCAACCCCAGAGGGAATGACCAGTTCTTC
CDR3: CASSFGGTSPNPRGNDQFF

V: TRBV20-1
size: many
J: TRBJ2-3
D: NA
DNA: TGCAGTGCTAGAGATCTACTGACGTGGGACACAGATACGCAGTATTTT
CDR3: CSARDLLTWDTDTQYF

V: TRBV28
size: few
J: TRBJ1-2
D: NA
DNA: TGTGCCAGCAGTTTACAGCCGGGGGGCTATGGCTGCACCTTC
CDR3: CASSLQPGGYGCTF

V: TRBV6-1
size: few
J: TRBJ1-5
D: NA
DNA: TGTGCCAGCAGTCATAGCGGACAAGGAGACCAGCCCCAGCATTTT
CDR3: CASSHSGQGDQPQHF

V: TRBV18
size: few
J: TRBJ2-7
D: NA
DNA: TGTGCCAGCTCACCACCGTCAAGGGTCCGCTCCTACGAGCAGTACTTC
CDR3: CASSPPSRVRSYEQYF

V: TRBV20-1
size: many
J: TRBJ2-7
D: TRBD1
DNA: TGCAGTGCTAGATCACCGACAGGGGGGGGCTACGAGCAGTACTTC
CDR3: CSARSPTGGGYEQYF

V: TRBV19
size: few
J: TRBJ2-1
D: NA
DNA: TGTGCCAGTACGAACACGGACAGATACAATGAGCAGTTCTTC
CDR3: CASTNTDRYNEQFF

V: TRBV7-9
size: few
J: TRBJ1-4
D: TRBD1
DNA: TGTGCCAGCAGCTTGTTTCTTAGCCCGGGACAGTCTTTTGAAAAACTGTTTTTT
CDR3: CASSLFLSPGQSFEKLFF

V: TRBV20-1
size: few
J: TRBJ2-2
D: NA
DNA: TGCAGTGCTAGAGATCAGGAGAACACCGGGGAGCTGTTTTTT
CDR3: CSARDQENTGELFF

V: TRBV7-6
size: few
J: TRBJ1-1
D: TRBD1
DNA: TGTGCCAGCAGCTTGGGACCGGGACAGAAGGTTAACACTGAAGCTTTCTTT
CDR3: CASSLGPGQKVNTEAFF

V: TRBV20-1
size: many
J: TRBJ2-5
D: TRBD2
DNA: TGCAGTGGTCAGCGGGGGGAGACCCAGTACTTC
CDR3: CSGQRGETQYF

V: TRBV12-3/TRBV12-4
size: few
J: TRBJ1-3
D: NA
DNA: TGTGCCAGCAACTCGGGGGGCGGCTCTGGAAACACCATATATTTT
CDR3: CASNSGGGSGNTIYF

V: TRBV5-5
size: few
J: TRBJ1-1
D: NA
DNA: TGTGCCAGCAGCTATAAATTGGGGGCGACCACTGAAGCTTTCTTT
CDR3: CASSYKLGATTEAFF

V: TRBV29-1
size: many
J: TRBJ2-3
D: NA
DNA: TGCAGCGTTGAAGTGATAGCGCGTACAGATACGCAGTATTTT
CDR3: CSVEVIARTDTQYF

V: TRBV20-1
size: NA
J: TRBJ1-1
D: NA
DNA: TGCAGTGCTAGTAGGCCAGGGGATGGAACTGAAGCTTTCTTT
CDR3: CSASRPGDGTEAFF

V: TRBV20-1
size: few
J: TRBJ2-3
D: TRBD2
DNA: TGCAGTGCTAGTGGCACTAGCGGGCTCCCAGATACGCAGTATTTT
CDR3: CSASGTSGLPDTQYF